This entry lists 8 T cell receptor beta chains sequenced from one sample in a study of Ad26.COV2.S vaccination and SARS-CoV-2 variants. The treatment was: some 19 received Ad26.COV2.S at low or high dose, single or two shots; several received placebo; per-sample allocation not given. Sample collection was performed on day 63 after the first vaccine or placebo injection. Libraries were prepared by immunoSEQ multiplex PCR; TCRdb keeps only in-frame clonotypes and omits some of them. In the table there are 440,000 or so clones, approximately 90% of which are singletons. This specimen consisted of peripheral blood, obtained in a trial of Ad26.COV2.S vaccine versus placebo. Receptors originate from a person aged 18-60 years who received the Ad26.COV2.S COVID-19 vaccine or a placebo.

V usage is TRBV4-1 and J usage is TRBJ2-5; a possible D gene is TRBD2 (5 bases). CDR1 and CDR2 from the germline V gene are MGHRA and YSYEKL. V lost 1 base and J lost 5, with 11 bases in between. CDR3 length: 14 residues. In DNA form, the CDR3 reads TGCGCCAGCAGCCAAGGGAGATTAGCGGAGACCCAGTACTTC. Protein product: CASSQGRLAETQYF.

The chain employs TRBV25-1 and TRBJ1-4; 10 nucleotides line up with TRBD1. Germline CDR1 and CDR2: MGHDK and SYGVNS. The CDR3 runs 13 residues. Losses at the gene ends were 6 bases for V and 8 bases for J; bases not matched to a gene: 3. CDR3 DNA sequence: TGTGCCAGCAGGACAGGGGGCGACGAAAAACTGTTTTTT. It codes for CASRTGGDEKLFF.

This chain's CDR3 is CASRSTGRETQYF. For the CDR3, the DNA is TGTGCCAGCAGGAGCACAGGGCGGGAGACCCAGTACTTC. The chain employs TRBV6-5 and TRBJ2-5; D is possibly TRBD1 (6 bases). V was cut by 6 bases and J by 5 bases, with 13 bases left in between. The germline CDR1 and CDR2 sequences are MNHEY and SVGAGI. This CDR3 region has 13 residues.

The V gene is TRBV14, the J gene TRBJ2-7, with a possible D match to TRBD2 (5 bases). The CDR3 contains 14 residues. V was pared by 0 bases and J by 1 base, with 7 bases between. Germline CDR1 and CDR2: SGHDN and FVKESK. CDR3 coding DNA: TGTGCCAGCAGCCAAGAGGGCGGGTCCTACGAGCAGTACTTC. Translating it yields CASSQEGGSYEQYF.

The chain has TRBV28 and TRBJ2-2; D not resolved. This CDR3 region has 15 residues. Trimming removed 3 bases at V and 3 bases at J, with 11 bases between. Per the germline V gene, CDR1 is MDHEN and CDR2 is SYDVKM. This CDR3 is CASSFGQRYTGELFF. The CDR3 coding sequence is TGTGCCAGCAGTTTTGGTCAGCGATACACCGGGGAGCTGTTTTTT.

The chain has TRBV28 and TRBJ1-2, with 8 positions matching TRBD1. Germline V gene data show CDR1 as MDHEN and CDR2 as SYDVKM. The V and J ends lost 3 bases and 6 bases, in that order; junction bases with no gene match: 12. The CDR3 length is 16 residues. The CDR3 bases are TGTGCCAGCAGTTTGGTCGCAGGGGGCAGGGGGAATGGCTACACCTTC. Protein: CASSLVAGGRGNGYTF.

The rearrangement links TRBV11-3 to TRBJ2-1, with no clear D. Germline values: CDR1 SGHNT, CDR2 YENEEA. The V gene lost 0 bases and the J gene lost 0 bases, with 6 bases spanning the gap. The CDR3 contains 15 residues. CDR3: CASSLDFSSYNEQFF. The CDR3 DNA reads TGTGCCAGCAGCTTAGATTTCAGCTCCTACAATGAGCAGTTCTTC.

The rearrangement uses TRBV7-8 and TRBJ1-2; D remains unclear. Germline assignment: CDR1 SGHVS and CDR2 FQNEAQ. The CDR3 contains 17 residues. V was shortened by 2 bases and J by 3 bases, with 19 bases between the two germline ends. CDR3 loop: CASSLFRAGVLDYGYTF. CDR3 in DNA: TGTGCCAGCAGCTTATTTCGGGCCGGGGTCCTGGACTATGGCTACACCTTC. The full variable domain, with the rest looked up from reference TRBV7-8 and TRBJ1-2, is GAGVSQSPRYKVAKRGQDVALRCDPISGHVSLFWYQQALGQGPEFLTYFQNEAQLDKSGLPSDRFFAERPEGSVSTLKIQRTQQEDSAVYLCASSLFRAGVLDYGYTFGSGTRLTVV.